This note documents a single TCR beta chain sequence. Its antigen is not identified. Germline V gives CDR1 SQVTM, CDR2 ANQGSEA. The germline V and J ends were trimmed by 7 bases and 2 bases, with 17 bases remaining between them. The CDR3 spans 14 residues. With 60 Vbeta and 13 Jbeta primers, the PCR was carried out. Data came from immunoSEQ multiplex PCR; TCRdb stores just in-frame clones and leaves some out. The table includes some 210,000 clones, approximately 78% detected once. The data stem from a study of cytomegalovirus exposure and HLA in healthy donors. Overall study results and limits: An apparent linkage of common viral pathogens to several of the most significant clusters emerged in a later analysis.

The TCR sequence derives from a male donor in good health and CMV-seronegative. This chain connects TRBV29-1 to TRBJ2-5; tentative D call: TRBD1 (6 bases). The sample was PBMCs. In DNA, the CDR3 is TGCAGCGGATCCCATGACAGGTCGCAAGAGACCCAGTACTTC. The encoded protein is CSGSHDRSQETQYF.